Sequencing of this T cell receptor (beta chain) was carried out in a study of TIL therapy for anti-PD-1-resistant metastatic lung cancer. There are a few counts of this clone. The libraries were made with immunoSEQ v3. Clones were sequenced by immunoSEQ multiplex PCR, and TCRdb holds only the in-frame ones, with some missing. The sample records 6,000 or so clones, roughly 70% being singletons. V lost 0 bases and J lost 7, with 10 bases in between. Per the germline V gene, CDR1 is MNHEY and CDR2 is SMNVEV (reference sequence). The CDR3 extends over 13 amino acids. As to time point: pre-treatment sample, taken before nivolumab and TIL therapy. Tumor tissue came from excised metastases, mostly pleural nodules or supraclavicular lymph nodes.

Sequences were derived from tumor tissue, sampled at baseline. This clonotype originated in a person between 30 and 79 years old with non-small cell lung cancer. The chain recombines TRBV27 with TRBJ2-7, with unresolved D. The CDR3 reads CASSLSDLDEQYF. In DNA form, the CDR3 reads TGTGCCAGCAGTTTATCTGACCTGGATGAGCAGTACTTC.